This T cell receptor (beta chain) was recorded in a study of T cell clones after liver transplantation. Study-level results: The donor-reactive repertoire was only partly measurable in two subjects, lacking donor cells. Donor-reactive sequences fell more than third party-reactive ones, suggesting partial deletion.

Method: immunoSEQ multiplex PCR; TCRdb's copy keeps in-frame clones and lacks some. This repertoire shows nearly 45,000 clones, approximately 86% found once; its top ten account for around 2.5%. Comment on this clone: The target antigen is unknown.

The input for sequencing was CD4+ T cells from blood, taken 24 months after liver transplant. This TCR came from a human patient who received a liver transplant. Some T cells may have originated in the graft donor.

The CDR3 bases are TGTGCCAGCAGCCGGGGAGGAAAAGCGGAGCCCCAGCATTTT. As protein: CASSRGGKAEPQHF. The chain uses TRBV28 and TRBJ1-5; D is unresolved. The germline gives CDR1 MDHEN, CDR2 SYDVKM. V was pared by 6 bases and J by 8 bases, with 17 bases between. This CDR3 comprises 14 residues.